One T cell receptor (beta chain) is described in this entry. A quantity of 0.5 to 1 ug RNA underwent reverse transcription using random hexamers. A multiplex approach, immunoSEQ multiplex PCR, amplified TCR beta CDR3 across 54 Vbeta and 13 Jbeta. Via MiXCR, TCRdb re-called the immunoSEQ multiplex PCR reads, giving one row per CDR3 protein. Of about 190,000 distinct CDR3 sequences in the sample, around 93% were seen once. Germline V gene data show CDR1 as SGHVS and CDR2 as FQNEAQ. This CDR3 region has 12 residues. The germline V and J ends were trimmed by 6 bases and 4 bases, with 6 bases remaining between them. This entry belongs to a study of CD8 T cells in Susac syndrome. TCR beta was sequenced from blood CD8+ and CD4+ T cells. The CD8+ and CD4+ T cells were isolated magnetically using a negative isolation approach, whereas the TEMRA cells were enriched by FACS.

This clonotype was sampled from a human donor in good health. This chain links TRBV7-8 with TRBJ2-2; D gene ambiguous. Source material: CD4+ T cells from PBMCs. The CDR3 DNA sequence: TGTGCCAGCAGAAGACCCACCGGGGAGCTGTTTTTT. Its translation is CASRRPTGELFF.